The rows below give T cell receptor beta chains drawn from one sample of a study of chemoradiotherapy in HPV16-positive cancers. The protocol was immunoSEQ multiplex PCR, while the TCRdb copy is restricted to in-frame clones and leaves out a portion. The sample lists tens of thousands of clones, 76% occurring once. The specimen was blood, collected from a patient who underwent chemoradiotherapy. These receptors were collected from a human donor with HPV-associated anogenital cancer. CDR3s include the opening cysteine and the closing phenylalanine or tryptophan. D genes are given only for firm matches. Clone size appears in some rows only: once, few, many, or a class for an expanded clone.

abundance	v_gene	j_gene	d_gene	CDR3nt	CDR3aa
NA	TRBV11-2	TRBJ2-2	NA	TGTGCCAGCAGCTTAGACACCGGGGAGCTGTTTTTT	CASSLDTGELFF
NA	TRBV15	TRBJ2-2	NA	TGTGCCACCAGCGGGAGAGGATCTACGGGGAGGTCCGGGGAGCTGTTTTTT	CATSGRGSTGRSGELFF
few	TRBV27	TRBJ1-6	NA	TGTGCCAGCAGTTTATCGCCGGGATTGAATTCACCCCTCCACTTT	CASSLSPGLNSPLHF
NA	TRBV7-9	TRBJ1-4	NA	TGTGCCAGCAGCGCTAGCGTGGTAACTAATGAAAAACTGTTTTTT	CASSASVVTNEKLFF
NA	TRBV7-2	TRBJ2-7	NA	TGTGCCAGCAGCTTCGGGACTGCGACCTACGAGCAGTACTTC	CASSFGTATYEQYF
NA	TRBV27	TRBJ1-6	NA	TGTGCCAGCAGTTTTCTGGGCCCCTCTAGGCCCCTCCACTTT	CASSFLGPSRPLHF
NA	TRBV7-3	TRBJ2-2	NA	TGTGCCAGCAGTCCCGACAGGCGGAAATCCGGGGAGCTGTTTTTT	CASSPDRRKSGELFF
NA	TRBV5-1	TRBJ2-2	NA	TGCGCCAGCAGCTTGAACGGGGGGCTTTACATCGGGGAGCTGTTTTTT	CASSLNGGLYIGELFF
NA	TRBV7-9	TRBJ1-4	NA	TGTGCCAGCAGCTTAGTCGTGGCCAAGATTGAAAAACTGTTTTTT	CASSLVVAKIEKLFF
NA	TRBV5-1	TRBJ1-1	TRBD1	TGCGCCAGCAGCTTACAGGGGACGAACACTGAAGCTTTCTTT	CASSLQGTNTEAFF
few	TRBV7-3	TRBJ2-2	NA	TGTGCCAGCAGCTCCAACACCGGGGAGCTGTTTTTT	CASSSNTGELFF
NA	TRBV7-9	TRBJ1-1	NA	TGTGCCAGCAGCTTATTCCAGGGGAGTAAGGCTGAAGCTTTCTTT	CASSLFQGSKAEAFF
NA	TRBV30	TRBJ2-7	NA	TGTGCCTGGAGTGTAGCTGGTTCAGGAAAGGTGTACTTC	CAWSVAGSGKVYF
NA	TRBV29-1	TRBJ2-7	TRBD1	TGCAGCGCCCGACAGGGGGCGAGCGAGCAGTACTTC	CSARQGASEQYF
NA	TRBV11-1	TRBJ1-1	NA	TGTGCCAGCAGCTTAACTAGGAACACTGAAGCTTTCTTT	CASSLTRNTEAFF
NA	TRBV2	TRBJ2-1	TRBD2	TGTGCCAGCAGTGAAGCGCTTCGGGGGGGGGCCTACAATGAGCAGTTCTTC	CASSEALRGGAYNEQFF
few	TRBV19	TRBJ1-2	TRBD1	TGTGCCAGTAGAAGGCAACAGGGGGGTGACTATGGCTACACCTTC	CASRRQQGGDYGYTF
NA	TRBV11-1	TRBJ2-2	NA	TGTGCCAGCAGAACAGAATCGCACCGGGAGCTGTTTTTT	CASRTESHRELFF
once	TRBV7-9	TRBJ2-3	TRBD2	TGTGCCAGCAGCTCAACACTCGGGGGGGTCACAGATACGCAGTATTTT	CASSSTLGGVTDTQYF
NA	TRBV10-3	TRBJ1-2	TRBD1	TGTGCCATCAGTGAGTCAGGGGGCGCGGCCTATGGCTACACCTTC	CAISESGGAAYGYTF
NA	TRBV29-1	TRBJ2-3	NA	TGCAGCGTTGAAAGGTCTAATGAAGATACGCAGTATTTT	CSVERSNEDTQYF
few	TRBV15	TRBJ1-6	NA	TGTGCCACCAGCAATCGGGGTTCCTATAATTCACCCCTCCACTTT	CATSNRGSYNSPLHF
NA	TRBV14	TRBJ1-1	NA	TGTGCCAGCAGCCCCCGAACGGGATCTGAAGCTTTCTTT	CASSPRTGSEAFF
NA	TRBV9	TRBJ1-4	NA	TGTGCCAGCAGCGGAGTAGTTGGAGAAAAACTGTTTTTT	CASSGVVGEKLFF
NA	TRBV9	TRBJ1-2	NA	TGTGCCAGCAGCGCGGCGCACCCTAACTATGGCTACACCTTC	CASSAAHPNYGYTF
NA	TRBV18	TRBJ2-2	TRBD1	TGTGCCAGCTCACCAGGGGACAGGGTCGCCGGGGAGCTGTTTTTT	CASSPGDRVAGELFF
once	TRBV7-3	TRBJ2-5	TRBD1	TGTGCCAGCAGCTTTCAGGGACAGGGGGAGACCCAGTACTTC	CASSFQGQGETQYF
NA	TRBV29-1	TRBJ1-2	NA	TGCAGCGTTTCTGAGCTTCAGTACGGCTACACCTTC	CSVSELQYGYTF
NA	TRBV7-3	TRBJ2-7	NA	TGTGCCAGCAGCATCGACGGCTACGAGCAGTACTTC	CASSIDGYEQYF
NA	TRBV18	TRBJ1-1	NA	TGTGCCAGCTCACCTACACGAAACACTGAAGCTTTCTTT	CASSPTRNTEAFF
NA	TRBV27	TRBJ1-5	TRBD1	TGTGCCAGCAGGACAGGGTTTGGTCAGCCCCAGCATTTT	CASRTGFGQPQHF
once	TRBV4-2	TRBJ1-1	NA	TGTGCCAGCAGCCAAGACTTCGGAGGCGGTCTGAACACTGAAGCTTTCTTT	CASSQDFGGGLNTEAFF
NA	TRBV20-1	TRBJ2-3	TRBD1	TGCAGTGCGGAGACAGGGGATACGCAGTATTTT	CSAETGDTQYF
NA	TRBV6-1	TRBJ1-5	NA	TGTGCCAGCAGTCCTTATAGCAATCAGCCCCAGCATTTT	CASSPYSNQPQHF
NA	TRBV2	TRBJ1-5	NA	TGTGCCAGCACAGCTTTGTATGGGGGCAATCAGCCCCAGCATTTT	CASTALYGGNQPQHF
NA	TRBV6-4	TRBJ2-1	NA	TGTGCCAGCAGTGACGGGTGGAATGAGCAGTTCTTC	CASSDGWNEQFF
NA	TRBV29-1	TRBJ1-1	NA	TGCAGCGTTAACGCAGGACGGAACACTGAAGCTTTCTTT	CSVNAGRNTEAFF
NA	TRBV7-8	TRBJ2-3	NA	TGTGCCAGCAGCCTAGATAGGGGCCGAGATACGCAGTATTTT	CASSLDRGRDTQYF
NA	TRBV11-2	TRBJ2-7	TRBD1	TGTGCCAGCAGACAGACAGGGGACTACGAGCAGTACTTC	CASRQTGDYEQYF
NA	TRBV12-5	TRBJ1-6	NA	TGTGCTAGTGCCCGGGGGGGTTCCTATAATTCACCCCTCCACTTT	CASARGGSYNSPLHF
NA	TRBV14	TRBJ2-3	NA	TGTGCCAGCAGCCACGTAGCGGGCACAGATACGCAGTATTTT	CASSHVAGTDTQYF
few	TRBV7-6	TRBJ2-7	NA	TGTGCCAGCAGCTTAGGAACAGCATACTACGAGCAGTACTTC	CASSLGTAYYEQYF
NA	TRBV18	TRBJ1-2	NA	TGTGCCAGCTCCCTCCAGAGCCTCTATGGCTACACCTTC	CASSLQSLYGYTF
NA	TRBV4-3	TRBJ2-7	NA	TGCGCCAGCAGCTTGAGGGTCGGCTCTCTCTCCTACGAGCAGTACTTC	CASSLRVGSLSYEQYF
NA	TRBV2	TRBJ2-6	TRBD1	TGTGCCAGCAGCCCCCGAGCGCAGGGGGCTTATGGGGCCAACGTCCTGACTTTC	CASSPRAQGAYGANVLTF
few	TRBV14	TRBJ1-2	NA	TGTGCCAGCAGCCAAGGTGGGGTGGGCTATGGCTACACCTTC	CASSQGGVGYGYTF
NA	TRBV7-8	TRBJ2-1	NA	TGTGCCAGCAGCTTAGATGGGCAAGTATACAATGAGCAGTTCTTC	CASSLDGQVYNEQFF
NA	TRBV5-8	TRBJ2-2	NA	TGTGCCAGCAGACTAACCCGAAACATGTACACCGGGGAGCTGTTTTTT	CASRLTRNMYTGELFF
NA	TRBV4-1	TRBJ1-4	TRBD1	TGCGCCAGCAGCCCCCGGGACAGGGGACTTAATGAAAAACTGTTTTTT	CASSPRDRGLNEKLFF
NA	TRBV29-1	TRBJ2-5	TRBD2	TGCAGCGTCGCAAAAGCGGGGGGAAGAGAGACCCAGTACTTC	CSVAKAGGRETQYF
NA	TRBV9	TRBJ2-5	NA	TGTGCCAGCAGCGTAGCTCAGGGAAAGACCCAGTACTTC	CASSVAQGKTQYF
few	TRBV5-4	TRBJ1-1	NA	TGTGCCAGCAGCTCTCTTTGGGCTGAAGCTTTCTTT	CASSSLWAEAFF
NA	TRBV6-1	TRBJ1-6	TRBD1	TGTGCCAGCAGGGACAGGACAGACTATAATTCACCCCTCCACTTT	CASRDRTDYNSPLHF
NA	TRBV6-6	TRBJ1-4	NA	TGTGCCAGCAAACAGACTACAACTAATGAAAAACTGTTTTTT	CASKQTTTNEKLFF
NA	TRBV6-1	TRBJ2-4	NA	TGTGCCAGCAGTGAAAATAGGGGAACCAAAAACATTCAGTACTTC	CASSENRGTKNIQYF
NA	TRBV15	TRBJ2-5	NA	TGTGCCACCAGCAGAGATCGAAGGGTTGAGACCCAGTACTTC	CATSRDRRVETQYF
once	TRBV15	TRBJ2-7	NA	TGTGCCACCAGCAGGGGGAGTAGCCCGTTGGGGGAGCAGTACTTC	CATSRGSSPLGEQYF